This T cell receptor beta chain is from a study of blood T cell repertoires in COVID-19. Assay: immunoSEQ multiplex PCR; the TCRdb copy retains only in-frame clones and omits some. This repertoire shows fewer than 300,000 clones, 80% to 90% found once; its top ten account for approximately 9%. There are 18 residues in the CDR3. CDR1 LGHNA and CDR2 YSLEER come from the germline V gene. V shed 1 base, J shed 5 bases, and the junction held 7 bases outside the gene matches. Sequencing was performed on PBMCs or T cells enriched from blood (not recorded which). The chain combines TRBV4-3 with TRBJ2-5; 16 bases align to TRBD2. The clonotype comes from a man in his forties or fifties who had recovered from COVID-19. The CDR3 bases are TGCGCCAGCAGCCAAGGGGGACTAGCGGGAGGGTCGGGGGAGACCCAGTACTTC. Translating gives CASSQGGLAGGSGETQYF.